The 16 T cell receptor beta chains below were found in one sample sequenced in a study of blood T cell repertoires in COVID-19. Libraries were prepared by immunoSEQ multiplex PCR; TCRdb keeps only in-frame clonotypes and omits some of them. The sample contains about 74,000 clones, about nine tenths of which appear only once. Sequenced material: peripheral blood. The source is a woman in her forties or fifties in a cohort sampled during active COVID-19.

The CDR3 sequence is CASSDLQGPTEAFF. In nucleotides, the CDR3 is TGTGCCAGCAGCGACCTACAGGGTCCCACTGAAGCTTTCTTT. This chain connects TRBV5-6 to TRBJ1-1, with TRBD1 as a possible D gene (6 bases). The germline V gene encodes CDR1 SGHDT and CDR2 YYEEEE. Trimming pared 4 bases from V and 4 bases from J, leaving 14 bases between. This CDR3 region has 14 residues.

V and J are TRBV19 and TRBJ2-1; no clear D. This CDR3 region has 16 residues. The V gene lost 1 base and the J gene lost 0 bases, with 10 bases spanning the gap. The germline CDR1 and CDR2 sequences are LNHDA and SQIVND (reference sequence). DNA of the CDR3: TGTGCCAGTAGTATAGGAGCCTTCCGCTCCTACAATGAGCAGTTCTTC. Translated: CASSIGAFRSYNEQFF.

This chain uses TRBV5-1 with TRBJ1-1; D uncertain. The CDR3 spans 14 residues. Between the trimmed V and J ends, which lost 4 bases and 0 bases, there was a span of 10 bases. Germline CDR1 is SGHRS and CDR2 is YFSETQ. DNA for the CDR3: TGCGCCAGCAGCAGCACAGTGTTGAACACTGAAGCTTTCTTT. Its translation: CASSSTVLNTEAFF. The full variable domain, with the rest looked up from reference TRBV5-1 and TRBJ1-1, is KAGVTQTPRYLIKTRGQQVTLSCSPISGHRSVSWYQQTPGQGLQFLFEYFSETQRNKGNFPGRFSGRQFSNSRSEMNVSTLELGDSALYLCASSSTVLNTEAFFGQGTRLTVV.

V usage is TRBV11-2 and J usage is TRBJ2-5; D is unclear. Germline lookup yields CDR1 SGHAT and CDR2 FQNNGV. V dropped 5 bases and J dropped 5 bases, with 15 bases sitting between them. This CDR3 contains 14 residues. The CDR3 loop is CASSLGHGRETQYF. The CDR3 nucleotides are TGTGCCAGCAGCCTTGGGCACGGCAGGGAGACCCAGTACTTC.

The chain links TRBV28 to TRBJ1-2, with TRBD1 matching over 12 bases. The CDR3 sequence is 18 residues long. Per the germline V gene, CDR1 is MDHEN and CDR2 is SYDVKM. Trimming took 6 bases from V and 0 from J; bases not matched to a gene: 11. The CDR3 region has the DNA TGTGCCAGCAGCCCCGGGACAGGGGGCGCTAGGACTAACTATGGCTACACCTTC. Its protein product is CASSPGTGGARTNYGYTF.

Note on this clone: It is unclear where the CDR3 begins or ends on the DNA, so no DNA is shown, and the CDR3 is as TCRdb lists it. V and J are TRBV12-1 and TRBJ2-1; TRBD2 is the table's D call and was not checked against the DNA. TRBV12-1 is listed as a pseudogene. The CDR3 sequence runs 11 residues, both termini included. CDR3 in amino acids: CAFGGGNEQFF.

Many counts were recorded for this clone. The CDR3 DNA is TGTGCCAGCCGACTAGCGGGGAAATACAATGAGCAGTTCTTC. Protein: CASRLAGKYNEQFF. The chain has TRBV27 and TRBJ2-1; 11 positions match TRBD2. This CDR3 region has 14 residues. V was pared by 8 bases and J by 4 bases, with 4 bases of the junction left unmatched. Germline V gene sequence: CDR1 MNHEY, CDR2 SMNVEV (reference sequence).

The rearrangement uses TRBV27 and TRBJ1-1; 9 bases align to TRBD1. CDR1 and CDR2 from the germline V gene are MNHEY and SMNVEV (reference sequence). V trimming: 3 bases; J trimming: 11 bases; junction bases outside the gene matches: 7. The CDR3 contains 13 residues. The CDR3 here is CASSFPGTGNAFF. The CDR3 coding sequence is TGTGCCAGCAGTTTCCCCGGGACAGGGAATGCTTTCTTT.

The count of this clone is one. The V and J genes are TRBV3-1 (or the pseudogene TRBV3-2) and TRBJ2-7, with TRBD2 matching over 9 bases. Germline CDR1 and CDR2: LGHDT and YNNKEL (reference sequence). This CDR3 has 15 amino acids. V lost 4 bases to trimming and J lost 5 bases; unmatched junction nucleotides: 9. The CDR3 nucleotides read TGTGCCAGCAGCCCCAGGAGTAGCGGGAGACACGAGCAGTACTTC. Translating gives CASSPRSSGRHEQYF.

The V gene is TRBV19, the J gene TRBJ2-1, with a weak D call TRBD2 (5 bases). Germline assignment: CDR1 LNHDA and CDR2 SQIVND (reference sequence). Trimming shortened V by 7 bases and J by 0 bases, and 16 bases separated the two germline ends. The length of the CDR3 is 16 residues. CDR3 sequence reads: CASISTGSSSYNEQFF. In DNA form, the CDR3 reads TGTGCCAGTATTAGTACGGGGAGTAGCTCCTACAATGAGCAGTTCTTC.

Regarding this clone: Other DNA sequences in this sample translate to the same CDR3. The rearrangement joins TRBV18 to TRBJ2-3, with TRBD2 matching 11 bases. The CDR3 loop spans 15 amino acids. CDR1 is KGHSH and CDR2 is LQKENI in the germline V gene. The J segment lost 1 base and the V segment lost 6 bases, leaving 3 bases of the junction unmatched. CDR3 residues: CASSPGLAGTDTQYF. The CDR3 DNA reads TGTGCCAGCTCCCCGGGACTAGCGGGCACAGATACGCAGTATTTT. Full variable domain (remainder filled in from reference TRBV18 and TRBJ2-3): NAGVMQNPRHLVRRRGQEARLRCSPMKGHSHVYWYRQLPEEGLKFMVYLQKENIIDESGMPKERFSAEFPKEGPSILRIQQVVRGDSAAYFCASSPGLAGTDTQYFGPGTRLTVL.

This chain connects TRBV6-2 or TRBV6-3 to TRBJ2-3; 12 nucleotides agree with TRBD2. CDR1 MNHEY and CDR2 SVGEGT come from the germline V gene. This CDR3 is built from 18 residues. V was pared by 4 bases and J by 4 bases, with 12 bases of the junction left unmatched. The chain's CDR3 is CASSSPRRGLAGPDTQYF. The CDR3 DNA reads TGTGCCAGCAGTTCCCCCAGAAGGGGACTAGCGGGCCCAGATACGCAGTATTTT.

This chain uses TRBV4-1 with TRBJ1-2, with TRBD1 matching over 7 bases. The CDR3 consists of 15 residues. Germline V gene sequence: CDR1 MGHRA, CDR2 YSYEKL. Trimming at V came to 4 bases and at J to 0 bases, leaving 5 bases not matched to a gene. CDR3 bases: TGCGCCAGCAGCCCCCAGGGGGTTTCTAACTATGGCTACACCTTC. It codes for CASSPQGVSNYGYTF.

This clone was recorded a few times. DNA of the CDR3: TGTGCCAGCAGCCCCAGAGGACAGGTTGAAGCTTTCTTT. Its translation is CASSPRGQVEAFF. The chain is built from TRBV5-4 and TRBJ1-1; 7 bases line up with TRBD1. This CDR3 comprises 13 residues. After removal of 4 bases from V and 7 bases from J, the junction contained 7 bases not matched to a gene. Germline V gives CDR1 SGHNT, CDR2 YYREEE (reference sequence).

This chain links TRBV7-9 with TRBJ2-1; TRBD1 agrees at 9 bases. Germline CDR1 and CDR2: SEHNR and FQNEAQ (reference sequence). V lost 1 base, J lost 3 bases, and 1 base stayed unmatched. The CDR3 runs to 15 residues. CDR3 in amino acids: CASSLGQGVYNEQFF. The CDR3 bases are TGTGCCAGCAGCTTAGGACAGGGGGTCTACAATGAGCAGTTCTTC.

The chain joins TRBV5-1 to TRBJ1-1; D is possibly TRBD1 (5 bases). The CDR3 is made up of 17 amino acids. Trimming shortened V by 0 bases and J by 0 bases, and 15 bases separated the two germline ends. Germline V CDR1 and CDR2: SGHRS, YFSETQ. The CDR3 DNA reads as TGCGCCAGCAGCTTGGAGCGCAGGGAAGGGATGAACACTGAAGCTTTCTTT. Its protein is CASSLERREGMNTEAFF.